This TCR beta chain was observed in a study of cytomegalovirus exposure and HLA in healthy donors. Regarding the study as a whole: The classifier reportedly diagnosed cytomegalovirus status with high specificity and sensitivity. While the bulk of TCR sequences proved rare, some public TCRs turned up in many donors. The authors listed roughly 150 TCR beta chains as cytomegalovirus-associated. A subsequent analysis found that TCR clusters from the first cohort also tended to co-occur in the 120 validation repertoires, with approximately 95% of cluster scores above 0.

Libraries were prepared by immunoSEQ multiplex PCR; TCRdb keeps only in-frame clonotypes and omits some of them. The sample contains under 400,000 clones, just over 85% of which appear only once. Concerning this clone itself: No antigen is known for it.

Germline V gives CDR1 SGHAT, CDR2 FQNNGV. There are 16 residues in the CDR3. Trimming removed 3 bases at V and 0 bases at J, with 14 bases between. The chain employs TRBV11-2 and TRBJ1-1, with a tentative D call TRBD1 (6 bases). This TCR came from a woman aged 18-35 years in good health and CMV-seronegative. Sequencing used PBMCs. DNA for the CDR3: TGTGCCAGCAGCTTTCAAGGGGGTTTAGTGAACACTGAAGCTTTCTTT. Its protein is CASSFQGGLVNTEAFF.